This TCR beta chain was sequenced in a study of blood T cell repertoires in COVID-19. Overall study context: The United States, Italy and Spain provided the acute and convalescent COVID-19 samples. T cells, B-cell-depleted T cells, or PBMCs supplied cDNA or gDNA.

Original analysis: Amplification of reference gene primers was used by the study to estimate nucleated cell counts. The table came from immunoSEQ multiplex PCR; TCRdb's copy has only in-frame clones and leaves some out. The DNA was the basis for D and trimming; V, J and clone size are from that table. This sample has 70,000 to 90,000 clones, with 84% found just once. CDR3 length equals 15 residues. V shed 2 bases and J shed 3 bases, with 11 bases lying between them. The germline V gene encodes CDR1 SEHNR and CDR2 FQNEAQ (reference sequence). The TCR originated in a human donor in a cohort sampled during active COVID-19. V is TRBV7-9 and J is TRBJ2-1; D perhaps matches TRBD2 (6 bases). Source material: peripheral blood. The CDR3 bases are TGTGCCAGCAGCTTACCGGGACTGGTCTACAATGAGCAGTTCTTC. Residues: CASSLPGLVYNEQFF.